Shown below are 28 T cell receptor beta chains from a single sample sequenced in a study of blood T cell repertoires in COVID-19. Clones were sequenced by immunoSEQ multiplex PCR, and TCRdb holds only the in-frame ones, with some missing. The sample comprises roughly 150,000 clones, roughly nine tenths of which are singletons, and approximately 2.9% rests with the top ten. Input material: peripheral blood. The receptors come from a man in his fifties or sixties with acute or convalescent COVID-19.

This clone appeared once. The sample contains more than one DNA sequence encoding this CDR3. V is TRBV18 and J is TRBJ1-5; a possible D gene is TRBD1 (5 bases). V lost 3 bases, J lost 2 bases, and 11 bases lay in between. CDR1 is KGHSH, CDR2 LQKENI, per germline. This CDR3 has 15 amino acids. DNA of the CDR3: TGTGCCAGCTCACCTCAGGGCGGGGGCAATCAGCCCCAGCATTTT. Translating it yields CASSPQGGGNQPQHF.

This chain uses TRBV2 with TRBJ2-3, with D perhaps TRBD2 (6 bases). CDR3 size: 15 residues. Looked up from germline, CDR1 is SNHLY and CDR2 is FYNNEI. V lost 6 bases to trimming and J lost 1 base, with 14 bases between them. Here the CDR3 reads CASRDSGTRTDTQYF. DNA for the CDR3: TGTGCCAGCAGGGATAGCGGCACCCGCACAGATACGCAGTATTTT.

V usage is TRBV5-1 and J usage is TRBJ1-1; D is possibly TRBD1 (6 bases). The CDR3 is 15 amino acids. From germline, CDR1 is SGHRS and CDR2 YFSETQ. With 6 bases removed from V and 0 bases from J, the gap between germline ends came to 15 bases. Written as DNA, the CDR3 is TGCGCCAGCAAAGATAGTAAGGGGGTGAACACTGAAGCTTTCTTT. Amino acids: CASKDSKGVNTEAFF. The full variable domain, rest sourced from reference TRBV5-1 and TRBJ1-1, is KAGVTQTPRYLIKTRGQQVTLSCSPISGHRSVSWYQQTPGQGLQFLFEYFSETQRNKGNFPGRFSGRQFSNSRSEMNVSTLELGDSALYLCASKDSKGVNTEAFFGQGTRLTVV.

The V gene is TRBV18, the J gene TRBJ1-6, with D maybe TRBD1 (5 bases). Germline CDR1 and CDR2: KGHSH and LQKENI. The CDR3 has 15 residues. V lost 2 bases and J lost 7, with 12 bases in between. CDR3 protein: CASSPGALGNSPLHF. The CDR3 DNA sequence: TGTGCCAGCTCACCAGGGGCACTGGGGAATTCACCCCTCCACTTT.

The genes are TRBV7-2 and TRBJ2-2, with 10 bases aligning to TRBD1. The V gene's germline CDR1 is SGHTA and CDR2 FQGNSA. V was clipped by 6 bases and J by 6 bases; unmatched bases: 7. The CDR3 spans 15 residues. The CDR3 reads CASRPRTGGAGELFF. Written as DNA, the CDR3 is TGTGCCAGCAGACCCCGGACAGGGGGTGCCGGGGAGCTGTTTTTT. The entire variable domain, with the rest obtained from reference TRBV7-2 and TRBJ2-2, is as follows: GAGVSQSPSNKVTEKGKDVELRCDPISGHTALYWYRQSLGQGLEFLIYFQGNSAPDKSGLPSDRFSAERTGGSVSTLTIQRTQQEDSAVYLCASRPRTGGAGELFFGEGSRLTVL.

The chain has TRBV12-3 or TRBV12-4 and TRBJ1-1; no reliable D call. This CDR3 comprises 12 residues. The ends were cut back, 1 base at V and 10 bases at J, with 10 bases in the middle. CDR3: CASSLGVGRAFF. CDR3 nucleotides: TGTGCCAGCAGTTTAGGGGTGGGGAGAGCTTTCTTT.

The chain carries TRBV20-1 and TRBJ2-4; D is unresolved. The CDR3 is 11 amino acids. V shed 3 bases and J shed 6 bases, with 6 bases lying between them. The germline V gene encodes CDR1 DFQATT and CDR2 SNEGSKA (reference sequence). The CDR3 sequence is CSASPGNIQYF. DNA of the CDR3: TGCAGTGCTAGCCCGGGAAACATTCAGTACTTC.

This chain uses TRBV18 with TRBJ2-3, with a tentative D call TRBD1 (5 bases). The CDR3 has 13 residues. V shed 5 bases and J shed 6 bases, with 12 bases lying between them. From germline, CDR1 is KGHSH and CDR2 LQKENI. The CDR3 protein is CASSTQGTDTQYF. The CDR3 DNA reads as TGTGCCAGCTCAACTCAGGGTACGGATACGCAGTATTTT.

This chain links TRBV7-8 with TRBJ1-4; D perhaps matches TRBD1 (5 bases). V lost 6 bases, J lost 0 bases, and 8 bases lay in between. CDR1 and CDR2 (germline): SGHVS, FQNEAQ. The CDR3 contains 14 residues. The CDR3 here is CASRSGTTNEKLFF. In nucleotides, the CDR3 is TGTGCCAGCAGATCAGGGACAACTAATGAAAAACTGTTTTTT.

The chain carries TRBV18 and TRBJ1-2; TRBD1 aligns across 9 bases. V lost 3 bases and J lost 7; bases outside the gene matches: 3. This CDR3 spans 13 amino acids. Germline CDR1 KGHSH, CDR2 LQKENI. Written as DNA, the CDR3 is TGTGCCAGCTCACCGGGGGACAGGGCTGGCTACACCTTC. The encoded protein is CASSPGDRAGYTF.

The chain recombines TRBV11-2 with TRBJ1-4; a possible D gene is TRBD1 (6 bases). Trimming took off 6 bases at V and 0 bases at J, with 17 bases between the two ends. The CDR3 runs 17 residues. Germline V gene data show CDR1 as SGHAT and CDR2 as FQNNGV. The CDR3 nucleotides are TGTGCCAGCAGTCCATCCACAGGGATTGCAACTAATGAAAAACTGTTTTTT. Amino acid sequence: CASSPSTGIATNEKLFF.

This chain connects TRBV5-1 to TRBJ1-1; TRBD1 is a possible D gene (5 bases). Trimming shortened V by 3 bases and J by 12 bases, and 15 bases separated the two germline ends. This CDR3 comprises 12 residues. The germline V gene encodes CDR1 SGHRS and CDR2 YFSETQ. The CDR3 region is CASSSPGGETFF. The CDR3 nucleotides are TGCGCCAGCAGCTCCCCGGGGGGGGAGACTTTCTTT.

As concerns this clone: Mismatch with germline at one junction end may stem from a read error. V is TRBV2 and J is TRBJ2-3; 7 positions agree with TRBD2. This CDR3 comprises 12 residues. CDR1 is SNHLY and CDR2 is FYNNEI in the germline V gene. The CDR3 DNA follows: TGCGGTAGCGGGCTTGGGGGGGGTACGCAGTATTTT. It translates to CGSGLGGGTQYF.

The V gene is TRBV7-9, the J gene TRBJ2-1, with TRBD2 as a possible D gene (5 bases). CDR3 length: 14 amino acids. The V and J ends lost 2 bases and 14 bases respectively, with 19 bases between them. Germline-derived CDR1 and CDR2 are SEHNR and FQNEAQ (reference sequence). The CDR3 sequence: CASSLSRTPESEFF. In DNA form, the CDR3 reads TGTGCCAGCAGCTTATCTAGGACTCCCGAAAGTGAGTTCTTC.

The chain joins TRBV5-1 to TRBJ1-2; D gene unclear. Per germline, CDR1 SGHRS and CDR2 YFSETQ. The CDR3 length is 13 residues. V was shortened by 4 bases and J by 5 bases, with 12 bases between the two germline ends. The CDR3 DNA sequence: TGCGCCAGCAGCCCGAGCGGCGGTTATGGCTACACCTTC. Protein product: CASSPSGGYGYTF.

In its sample, this clone was seen a few times. J is TRBJ2-1 and V is TRBV10-3, with a tentative D call TRBD2 (6 bases). Germline CDR1 and CDR2: ENHRY and SYGVKD. The CDR3 consists of 13 residues. The V and J ends lost 9 bases and 4 bases respectively, with 13 bases between them. CDR3 bases: TGTGCCATACAAGCGGGCTCTTACAATGAGCAGTTCTTC. Translation: CAIQAGSYNEQFF.

J is TRBJ1-2 and V is TRBV12-3 or TRBV12-4; D is perhaps TRBD1 (5 bases). The CDR3 length is 13 residues. V gave up 6 bases and J gave up 2 bases, with 10 bases separating them. The CDR3 bases are TGTGCCAGCAGACTCGGGGGAAACTATGGCTACACCTTC. Amino acid sequence: CASRLGGNYGYTF.

The chain uses TRBV4-1 and TRBJ1-1; D is uncertain. The CDR3 has 14 residues. Trimming pared 3 bases from V and 5 bases from J, leaving 13 bases between. Germline V CDR1 and CDR2: MGHRA, YSYEKL. The CDR3 DNA is TGCGCCAGCAGCCACGTTAGGGAGGGTACTGAAGCTTTCTTT. This translates into CASSHVREGTEAFF.

CDR3 in amino acids: CSVEIGVYRGLTGELFF. The CDR3 DNA reads TGCAGCGTTGAAATAGGGGTCTACAGGGGGCTAACCGGGGAGCTGTTTTTT. The chain combines TRBV29-1 with TRBJ2-2; 9 bases map to TRBD1. CDR3 length equals 17 residues. V lost 2 bases and J lost 5; bases outside the gene matches: 12. Germline V gene data show CDR1 as SQVTM and CDR2 as ANQGSEA.

This clone was detected many times. V is TRBV19 and J is TRBJ1-2; 8 bases are a match to TRBD1. V shed 3 bases, J shed 6 bases, and the junction held 12 bases outside the gene matches. From germline, CDR1 is LNHDA and CDR2 SQIVND (reference sequence). The CDR3 runs 16 residues. CDR3 in amino acids: CASSMGTGGGPNGYTF. CDR3 DNA: TGTGCCAGTAGTATGGGGACAGGAGGAGGGCCCAATGGCTACACCTTC.

The genes are TRBV3-1 (or the pseudogene TRBV3-2) and TRBJ2-2; TRBD2 aligns across 15 bases. The CDR3 runs 15 residues. The germline gives CDR1 LGHDT, CDR2 YNNKEL (reference sequence). The V segment lost 4 bases and the J segment 6 bases; nucleotides outside the gene matches: 0. The CDR3 DNA sequence: TGTGCCAGCAGCCGGACTAGCGGGGGGGCCGGGGAGCTGTTTTTT. Translated: CASSRTSGGAGELFF.

The chain has TRBV4-1 and TRBJ1-5; D call uncertain. V was trimmed by 1 base and J by 5 bases, leaving 9 bases between them. The CDR3 contains 14 residues. Germline V gene data show CDR1 as MGHRA and CDR2 as YSYEKL. This CDR3 is CASSQGHVDQPQHF. The CDR3, as DNA: TGCGCCAGCAGCCAAGGACACGTCGATCAGCCCCAGCATTTT.

This sequence joins TRBV19 and TRBJ1-4; D is undetermined. The CDR3 covers 11 residues. V shed 8 bases and J shed 5 bases, with 6 bases lying between them. Germline-derived CDR1 and CDR2 are LNHDA and SQIVND (reference sequence). CDR3 region: CASERNEKLFF. CDR3 DNA sequence: TGTGCCAGTGAGAGGAATGAAAAACTGTTTTTT.

This clone was recorded only once. The rearrangement links TRBV7-8 to TRBJ1-3; D may be TRBD1 (5 bases). V was cut by 6 bases and J by 7 bases, with 16 bases left in between. The germline CDR1 and CDR2 sequences are SGHVS and FQNEAQ. The CDR3 loop spans 14 amino acids. The CDR3 sequence: CASRAVGGVNTIYF. The CDR3 region has the DNA TGTGCCAGCAGGGCGGTGGGGGGGGTCAACACCATATATTTT.

The chain couples TRBV19 to TRBJ2-7, with unresolved D. In germline, CDR1 is LNHDA, CDR2 SQIVND (reference sequence). Trimming shortened V by 7 bases and J by 2 bases, and 6 bases separated the two germline ends. CDR3 size: 11 residues. The CDR3 loop reads CASMSAYEQYF. In DNA, the CDR3 is TGTGCCAGTATGAGTGCCTACGAGCAGTACTTC.

The CDR3 reads CASSSTGDSGNTIYF. The CDR3 nucleotides are TGCGCCAGCAGCTCTACCGGGGACAGTGGAAACACCATATATTTT. This rearrangement joins TRBV5-1 to TRBJ1-3; 7 nucleotides agree with TRBD1. V lost 3 bases and J lost 3; bases outside the gene matches: 6. The CDR3 spans 15 residues. Germline CDR1 reads SGHRS; CDR2 reads YFSETQ.

The chain uses TRBV2 and TRBJ2-3; 7 bases fit TRBD1. J was trimmed by 2 bases and V by 6 bases; bases with no gene match: 5. Germline V gene sequence: CDR1 SNHLY, CDR2 FYNNEI. CDR3 length: 14 residues. CDR3 in amino acids: CASRAGTDTDTQYF. CDR3 DNA: TGTGCCAGCAGGGCCGGGACAGACACAGATACGCAGTATTTT. Using reference TRBV2 and TRBJ2-3 for the parts outside the CDR3, the full variable domain is EPEVTQTPSHQVTQMGQEVILRCVPISNHLYFYWYRQILGQKVEFLVSFYNNEISEKSEIFDDQFSVERPDGSNFTLKIRSTKLEDSAMYFCASRAGTDTDTQYFGPGTRLTVL.

The CDR3 nucleotides are TGTGCCAGCAGCCCGTGGCACAATGAGCAGTTCTTC. Encoded protein: CASSPWHNEQFF. The chain has TRBV14 and TRBJ2-1; no clear D gene. The CDR3 consists of 12 residues. Germline V CDR1 and CDR2: SGHDN, FVKESK. V lost 4 bases, J lost 5 bases, and 6 bases lay in between.